These 26 T cell receptor beta chains were sequenced from one sample in a study of OX40 agonist ivuxolimab in advanced cancers. Clones were sequenced by immunoSEQ multiplex PCR, and TCRdb holds only the in-frame ones, with some missing. The table records just over 30,000 clones, about 90% of them present only once. This specimen was CD4+ or CD8+ T cells sorted from blood, taken in a trial of the OX40 agonist ivuxolimab. Source of these receptors: an adult with an advanced solid tumor such as melanoma, head and neck, liver or kidney cancer.

The sample holds one count of this clone. The chain uses TRBV7-2 and TRBJ2-3; D gene uncertain. Germline loops: CDR1 SGHTA, CDR2 FQGNSA. The CDR3 has 13 amino acids. Trimming pared 5 bases from V and 3 bases from J, leaving 9 bases between. CDR3 bases: TGTGCCAGCAGCCGCCCGTTTACAGATACGCAGTATTTT. This gives the protein CASSRPFTDTQYF.

The rearrangement joins TRBV19 to TRBJ1-5; no clear D. Germline V gene sequence: CDR1 LNHDA, CDR2 SQIVND (reference sequence). This CDR3 region has 15 residues. Trimming stripped 7 bases from V and 5 bases from J, with 18 bases between. The CDR3 DNA sequence: TGTGCCAGTACCTCCCACGGGGAGGGCGATCAGCCCCAGCATTTT. Translated, it gives CASTSHGEGDQPQHF.

This chain connects TRBV9 to TRBJ1-3; D possibly corresponds to TRBD1 (5 bases). The CDR3 has 16 residues. V lost 2 bases to trimming and J lost 1 base, with 13 bases between them. Looked up from germline, CDR1 is SGDLS and CDR2 is YYNGEE. CDR3 protein: CASSVLGTASGNTIYF. CDR3 DNA: TGTGCCAGCAGCGTCTTAGGGACCGCTTCTGGAAACACCATATATTTT.

The J gene is TRBJ1-1, the V gene TRBV28; possible D gene TRBD1, 6 bases. V was pared by 8 bases and J by 6 bases, with 19 bases between. CDR1 and CDR2 (germline): MDHEN, SYDVKM. The CDR3 length is 14 residues. CDR3 in amino acids: CASDGGGGPPEAFF. In DNA form, the CDR3 reads TGTGCCAGCGATGGGGGCGGGGGTCCTCCTGAAGCTTTCTTT.

The chain is built from TRBV10-1 and TRBJ2-1, with TRBD2 as a possible D gene (5 bases). From germline, CDR1 is WNHNN and CDR2 SYGVQD (reference sequence). CDR3 size: 15 residues. Trimming removed 6 bases at V and 0 bases at J, with 12 bases between. The CDR3 reads CASSLARDSYNEQFF. In nucleotides, the CDR3 is TGCGCCAGCAGCCTAGCCCGGGACTCCTACAATGAGCAGTTCTTC.

This chain joins TRBV28 and TRBJ2-1; TRBD2 agrees at 8 bases. Trimming removed 3 bases from V and 6 bases from J; junction bases left unmatched: 7. The CDR3 consists of 15 residues. CDR1 and CDR2 (germline): MDHEN, SYDVKM. CDR3 nucleotides: TGTGCCAGCAGTTTGGGTCCCGGGAGGGCCAATGAGCAGTTCTTC. This encodes CASSLGPGRANEQFF.

This clone was recorded only once. The chain carries TRBV6-5 and TRBJ2-7, with D possibly being TRBD2 (5 bases). Germline V lookup: CDR1 MNHEY, CDR2 SVGAGI. V lost 2 bases and J lost 5, with 10 bases in between. The CDR3 totals 13 residues. The CDR3 DNA follows: TGTGCCAGCAGTTACAATAGAGGGAACGAGCAGTACTTC. Its translation is CASSYNRGNEQYF.

The V and J genes are TRBV5-4 and TRBJ1-1; 9 bases are a match to TRBD1. Germline V CDR1 and CDR2: SGHNT, YYREEE (reference sequence). J lost 4 bases, V lost 4 bases, and 2 bases had no gene match. This CDR3 spans 13 amino acids. CDR3 loop: CASSQDRGTEAFF. The CDR3 nucleotides read TGTGCCAGCAGCCAGGACAGGGGCACTGAAGCTTTCTTT. The variable domain in full, completed from reference TRBV5-4 and TRBJ1-1, reads ETGVTQSPTHLIKTRGQQVTLRCSSQSGHNTVSWYQQALGQGPQFIFQYYREEENGRGNFPPRFSGLQFPNYSSELNVNALELDDSALYLCASSQDRGTEAFFGQGTRLTVV.

V and J are TRBV25-1 and TRBJ2-7; D is perhaps TRBD1 or TRBD2 (6 bases each). The CDR3 has 13 residues. CDR1 is MGHDK and CDR2 is SYGVNS in the germline V gene. Trimming cost V 5 bases and J 4 bases, with 12 bases left between them. Here the CDR3 reads CASSIRGVYEQYF. The CDR3, as DNA: TGTGCCAGCAGTATAAGGGGGGTTTACGAGCAGTACTTC.

The CDR3 loop reads CSMGTAMNTEAFF. The CDR3 bases are TGCAGCATGGGGACTGCGATGAACACTGAAGCTTTCTTT. This chain uses TRBV29-1 with TRBJ1-1; possibly TRBD1 for D (5 bases). Germline-derived CDR1 and CDR2 are SQVTM and ANQGSEA. V was cut by 8 bases and J by 0 bases, with 13 bases left in between. This CDR3 region has 13 residues.

The rearrangement joins TRBV10-3 to TRBJ1-4; D is possibly TRBD1 (6 bases). The CDR3 consists of 14 residues. Per germline, CDR1 ENHRY and CDR2 SYGVKD. The germline V and J ends were trimmed by 10 bases and 5 bases, with 17 bases remaining between them. The CDR3 region has the DNA TGTGCCAGTCGCGGGGGCTATGAGAATGAAAAACTGTTTTTT. Translated, it gives CASRGGYENEKLFF.

The chain employs TRBV28 and TRBJ2-1, with D unresolved. V dropped 10 bases and J dropped 0 bases, with 10 bases sitting between them. CDR3 length: 13 residues. CDR1 and CDR2 (germline): MDHEN, SYDVKM. Here the CDR3 DNA reads TGTGCCACGCAAACAAGCTCCTACAATGAGCAGTTCTTC. As protein: CATQTSSYNEQFF.

The gene calls are TRBV27 and TRBJ2-1; 11 nucleotides agree with TRBD2. Trimming took 5 bases from V and 4 from J; bases not matched to a gene: 7. Germline loops: CDR1 MNHEY, CDR2 SMNVEV (reference sequence). The CDR3 is made up of 16 amino acids. In nucleotides, the CDR3 is TGTGCCAGCAGTCTCTCGGGGACTAGCGGTTACAATGAGCAGTTCTTC. It is translated as CASSLSGTSGYNEQFF.

The rearrangement uses TRBV28 and TRBJ1-4; D is possibly TRBD1 (5 bases). The CDR3 runs to 15 residues. Germline assignment: CDR1 MDHEN and CDR2 SYDVKM. Trimming took 2 bases from V and 5 from J, leaving 12 bases between them. Here the CDR3 DNA reads TGTGCCAGCAGTTTACGGGGGTTCTTAAATGAAAAACTGTTTTTT. Its translation is CASSLRGFLNEKLFF.

This rearrangement joins TRBV5-4 to TRBJ2-7; 9 nucleotides line up with TRBD2. Trimming removed 0 bases from V and 5 bases from J; junction bases left unmatched: 6. This CDR3 is built from 15 residues. Per the germline V gene, CDR1 is SGHNT and CDR2 is YYREEE (reference sequence). CDR3 protein: CASSLGSSGRDEQYF. CDR3 nucleotides: TGTGCCAGCAGCTTGGGGAGTAGCGGGAGAGACGAGCAGTACTTC.

This chain uses TRBV28 with TRBJ2-7; 12 nucleotides match TRBD1. This CDR3 comprises 15 residues. The germline CDR1 and CDR2 sequences are MDHEN and SYDVKM. V lost 6 bases and J lost 7; bases outside the gene matches: 10. The CDR3 DNA sequence: TGTGCCAGCAGATCCCCGGGACAGGGGGCAAGGGAGCAGTACTTC. It encodes CASRSPGQGAREQYF.

This chain links TRBV29-1 with TRBJ2-7; D call uncertain. Germline CDR1 is SQVTM and CDR2 is ANQGSEA. The CDR3 covers 11 residues. Trimming removed 6 bases at V and 3 bases at J, with 9 bases between. In DNA, the CDR3 is TGCAGCGTAGTCAGGAACTACGAGCAGTACTTC. Protein: CSVVRNYEQYF.

The J gene is TRBJ2-7, the V gene TRBV7-2; 9 nucleotides line up with TRBD2. CDR1 is SGHTA, CDR2 FQGNSA, per germline. The CDR3 is 16 residues long. V shed 7 bases and J 7 bases; nucleotides not matched to a gene: 17. The CDR3 is CASNYSPGLAALEQYF. DNA of the CDR3: TGTGCCAGCAACTATAGTCCGGGACTAGCAGCCCTGGAGCAGTACTTC.

CDR3 nucleotide sequence: TGCAGCGTTGATAAGGCCAGGGGAGAAGCTTCTTTCTTT. Amino acid sequence: CSVDKARGEASFF. The chain links TRBV29-1 to TRBJ1-1; possible D gene TRBD1, 6 bases. The CDR3 spans 13 residues. Germline V gene lookup returns CDR1 SQVTM and CDR2 ANQGSEA. V lost 3 bases, J lost 12 bases, and 20 bases lay in between.

The V gene is TRBV27, the J gene TRBJ2-7; possibly TRBD1 or TRBD2 for D (5 bases each). Germline V gene data show CDR1 as MNHEY and CDR2 as SMNVEV (reference sequence). The CDR3 is 16 residues long. V was cut by 3 bases and J by 3 bases, with 18 bases left in between. The CDR3 loop is CASSLGPGETVYEQYF. CDR3 DNA sequence: TGTGCCAGCAGTTTGGGACCCGGAGAGACCGTCTACGAGCAGTACTTC.

This clone was seen more than once but under ten times. The chain is built from TRBV19 and TRBJ2-7; D call uncertain. Germline CDR1 and CDR2: LNHDA and SQIVND (reference sequence). The CDR3 is 13 amino acids. Trimming shortened V by 5 bases and J by 7 bases, and 15 bases separated the two germline ends. The CDR3 reads CASSGSRAGEQYF. The CDR3 coding sequence is TGTGCCAGTAGTGGGTCCCGGGCTGGAGAGCAGTACTTC.

The J gene is TRBJ1-5, the V gene TRBV7-2; D gene ambiguous. The CDR3 is made up of 15 amino acids. Germline loops: CDR1 SGHTA, CDR2 FQGNSA. The V and J ends lost 5 bases and 2 bases respectively, with 13 bases between them. CDR3 loop: CASSDVGLGNQPQHF. The CDR3 nucleotides are TGTGCCAGCAGCGATGTGGGTTTGGGCAATCAGCCCCAGCATTTT.

This sequence joins TRBV29-1 and TRBJ2-1; 7 positions match TRBD1. The CDR3 has 16 residues. V was clipped by 7 bases and J by 7 bases; unmatched bases: 19. Germline CDR1 and CDR2: SQVTM and ANQGSEA. CDR3 DNA sequence: TGCAGCGCCCCACAGGACAGGTTAGAAGGGCGGAATGAGCAGTTCTTC. Amino acids: CSAPQDRLEGRNEQFF.

The chain joins TRBV28 to TRBJ2-6, with TRBD2 as a possible D gene (6 bases). With 11 bases removed from V and 0 bases from J, the gap between germline ends came to 17 bases. The CDR3 length is 16 residues. The germline V gene encodes CDR1 MDHEN and CDR2 SYDVKM. The CDR3 loop is CAGGTPSPSGANVLTF. The CDR3 DNA reads TGTGCCGGCGGGACCCCCTCTCCCTCTGGGGCCAACGTCCTGACTTTC.

This chain connects TRBV14 to TRBJ2-6; 7 bases align to TRBD1. CDR1 and CDR2 from the germline V gene are SGHDN and FVKESK. This CDR3 has 15 amino acids. V lost 6 bases, J lost 3 bases, and 5 bases stayed unmatched. The CDR3 DNA reads as TGTGCCAGCAGACCAGGGGGAGATGGGGCCAACGTCCTGACTTTC. Translated, it gives CASRPGGDGANVLTF.

J is TRBJ1-2 and V is TRBV28, with D possibly matching TRBD1 (6 bases). This CDR3 comprises 13 residues. V lost 7 bases and J 8 bases, leaving 17 bases between the germline ends. Germline V gene sequence: CDR1 MDHEN, CDR2 SYDVKM. The CDR3 DNA sequence: TGTGCCAGCACCAATACAGGGCTCGGAGGCTACACCTTC. It yields the protein CASTNTGLGGYTF.